The next 13 T cell receptor beta chains were all read from a single sample in a study of CD8 T cells in ankylosing spondylitis. TCRdb itself ran the 5' RACE reads through MiXCR, one entry per CDR3 protein. The repertoire consists of 250,000 to 300,000 distinct CDR3 sequences, with 15% to 20% occurring once and the leading ten covering more than 25%. Sequenced input: blood, either unsorted or a sorted T cell fraction (not recorded which). The receptors were sampled from a male donor with ankylosing spondylitis or in good health (not recorded which).

This clonotype was observed a few times. CDR3 nucleotides: TGTGCCAGCAGCTTTGCTAGCGGAGTCTACGAGCAGTACTTC. It is translated as CASSFASGVYEQYF. The chain links TRBV11-2 to TRBJ2-7, with TRBD2 identical over 7 bases. Germline CDR1 and CDR2: SGHAT and FQNNGV. The length of the CDR3 is 14 residues. The V gene end was trimmed by 3 bases and the J gene end by 3 bases; junction bases not matched to a gene: 5.

This clonotype was seen only a few times. The V and J genes are TRBV29-1 and TRBJ2-7; 9 bases line up with TRBD1. Trimming cost V 3 bases and J 4 bases; bases outside gene matches: 7. Germline V gene lookup returns CDR1 SQVTM and CDR2 ANQGSEA. CDR3 size: 14 residues. This chain's CDR3 is CSVDLGGTGYEQYF. CDR3 nucleotides: TGCAGCGTTGACCTGGGCGGGACAGGGTACGAGCAGTACTTC.

In its sample, this clonotype was seen a few times. This chain connects TRBV20-1 to TRBJ1-2; weak D call: TRBD1 (6 bases). Germline V gene data show CDR1 as DFQATT and CDR2 as SNEGSKA (reference sequence). Trimming took off 3 bases at V and 5 bases at J, with 16 bases between the two ends. This CDR3 is 14 amino acids long. CDR3 in DNA: TGCAGTGCTAGCGGTTGGGAGGGGGTTTATGGCTACACCTTC. Protein: CSASGWEGVYGYTF.

The J gene is TRBJ1-6, the V gene TRBV6-1, with unresolved D. V lost 7 bases, J lost 7 bases, and 11 bases lay in between. Germline V CDR1 and CDR2: MNHNS, SASEGT. This CDR3 comprises 13 residues. CDR3 amino acids: CASMDWSNSPLHF. The DNA for the CDR3 is TGTGCCAGCATGGATTGGTCGAATTCACCCCTCCACTTT.

This clonotype was recorded a few times. The chain recombines TRBV20-1 with TRBJ2-6; D ambiguous. Germline V lookup: CDR1 DFQATT, CDR2 SNEGSKA (reference sequence). Trimming left V 6 bases short and J 1 base short, with 13 bases between. CDR3 size: 15 residues. CDR3 DNA sequence: TGCAGTGCCGACATGGACGGTTCTGGGGCCAACGTCCTGACTTTC. Translated: CSADMDGSGANVLTF.

This chain connects TRBV20-1 to TRBJ2-5, with no clear D. Germline loops: CDR1 DFQATT, CDR2 SNEGSKA (reference sequence). The CDR3 sequence is 15 residues long. V gave up 0 bases and J gave up 4 bases, with 15 bases separating them. CDR3 DNA sequence: TGCAGTGCTAGAGATTTACGTGATTGGGGAGAGACCCAGTACTTC. Encoded protein: CSARDLRDWGETQYF.

This clonotype has a count of ten or more. This chain connects TRBV28 to TRBJ2-7, with a weak D call TRBD2 (6 bases). Germline V gene data show CDR1 as MDHEN and CDR2 as SYDVKM. The CDR3 extends over 15 amino acids. V lost 3 bases and J 1 base, leaving 13 bases between the germline ends. The DNA for the CDR3 is TGTGCCAGCAGTTTGGGGTTAGCGGCTTCCTACGAGCAGTACTTC. Its translation is CASSLGLAASYEQYF.

This clonotype was observed a handful of times. The rearrangement joins TRBV28 to TRBJ2-2; D is ambiguous. The CDR3 covers 15 residues. Trimming shortened V by 1 base and J by 3 bases, and 9 bases separated the two germline ends. Germline V gives CDR1 MDHEN, CDR2 SYDVKM. CDR3 residues: CASSLSVYDTGELFF. The CDR3 DNA reads as TGTGCCAGCAGTTTATCAGTCTACGACACCGGGGAGCTGTTTTTT.

The rearrangement links TRBV7-9 to TRBJ2-3; D is possibly TRBD1 (5 bases). The better agreement between TRBJ1-5 and the DNA end casts doubt on the J call. The CDR3 runs to 17 residues. The V gene's germline CDR1 is SEHNR and CDR2 FQNEAQ (reference sequence). This CDR3 reads CASSAGLAGSGGDTQHF. The CDR3 nucleotides read TGTGCCAGCAGCGCGGGACTAGCGGGGTCTGGGGGAGATACGCAGCATTTT.

J is TRBJ2-7 and V is TRBV5-6; D perhaps matches TRBD1 (6 bases). The CDR3 consists of 14 residues. Germline V CDR1 and CDR2: SGHDT, YYEEEE. The ends were cut back, 2 bases at V and 5 bases at J, with 14 bases in the middle. The CDR3 nucleotides are TGTGCCAGCAGCTTAGGGCAGGGGATGGACGAGCAGTACTTC. It translates to CASSLGQGMDEQYF.

This chain links TRBV6-2 or TRBV6-3 with TRBJ1-1, with a weak D call TRBD1 (5 bases). There are 15 residues in the CDR3. Trimming took off 3 bases at V and 0 bases at J, with 11 bases between the two ends. The germline V gene encodes CDR1 MNHEY and CDR2 SVGEGT. CDR3 sequence (DNA): TGTGCCAGCAGTTATTCCGACAGCTTGAACACTGAAGCTTTCTTT. Translated, it gives CASSYSDSLNTEAFF.

This chain links TRBV6-2 or TRBV6-3 with TRBJ2-5; no firm D call. This CDR3 contains 14 residues. Germline lookup yields CDR1 MNHEY and CDR2 SVGEGT. V was shortened by 2 bases and J by 4 bases, with 11 bases between the two germline ends. This chain's CDR3 is CASSYVVRGETQYF. The CDR3 nucleotides are TGTGCCAGCAGTTACGTAGTCAGAGGAGAGACCCAGTACTTC.

This sequence joins TRBV5-6 and TRBJ2-5; tentative D call: TRBD2 (6 bases). The germline CDR1 and CDR2 sequences are SGHDT and YYEEEE. This CDR3 contains 13 residues. V lost 4 bases, J lost 5 bases, and 12 bases lay in between. The CDR3 reads CASSPTSSETQYF. The CDR3 nucleotides read TGTGCCAGCAGCCCGACTAGTTCGGAGACCCAGTACTTC.